This TCR beta chain was retrieved from a study of naive and memory T cell subsets (dated by TCRdb to about 2017). Describing the broader study: Sorted naive and memory T cell subsets from peripheral blood were analyzed in the study using a UMI-based, open-source pipeline for TCR alpha and beta sequencing. IgG serology results and the functional CMV T cell responses were in complete agreement. RNA was DNase-treated and reverse transcribed with TCR constant-region primers, mostly using SuperScript III. Overall study results and their limits: A power law was followed by TCR abundance, with an exponent that differed between naive and memory subsets but was consistent across the three individuals. Once error correction was done, more than 95% of naive TCR sequences showed up just once, which made the naive abundance distributions much steeper than those of the memory subsets. A clonotype was defined as a single alpha or beta chain sequence rather than as a paired alpha/beta receptor. RNA-based TCR counts may be affected by expression changes linked to T cell activation and differentiation. In both CD4 and CD8 cells, going from naive through CM, EM and EMRA, the Gini index went up while Shannon and inverse Simpson diversity went down. No ground truth was available to validate the repertoire findings for the naive and memory subsets.

From the second PCR step on, the TCR alpha and beta chain libraries were amplified in separate reactions. CMV status of each donor was established by measuring IFNgamma production from CD4+ T cells after fresh PBMCs were stimulated overnight with CMV viral lysate. Using Miltenyi beads, CD4 T cells were first positively selected, and CD8 T cells were then positively selected from the CD4-negative fraction. After staining for CD3, CD4, CD8, CD45RA, CD27 and a live/dead dye, cells were sorted on a BD Aria II into four subsets based on CD45RA and CD27. Blood was obtained from three healthy volunteers, and the blood from each volunteer was fractionated into CD4 and CD8 T cells and subsequently into four differentiation subsets. Around 130 ml of peripheral blood was taken from each donor, and PBMC were separated by density-gradient centrifugation on Ficoll-Paque PLUS. Sorted cells were lysed in RLT buffer, after which RNA was extracted using a Qiagen RNeasy kit and stored at -80 degrees C.

According to the germline V gene (reference sequence), CDR1 reads MNHNY and CDR2 reads SVGAGI. The CDR3, cysteine through phenylalanine, is 15 amino acids long. Of the read, only the CDR3 DNA is kept; its 45 bases are in frame from base 1. Trimming takes 2 bases off V and 4 bases off J; junction bases not matched to a gene: 6. Libraries were constructed by UMI-ligation and nested PCR. An equimolar mix of two oligonucleotides covering both TRBC1 and TRBC2 was used as the beta constant-region primer. A single-stranded oligonucleotide bearing the SP2 primer plus a 12-nucleotide UMI was ligated onto the 3' end of the cDNA by T4 RNA ligase 1. The ligated cDNA went through four rounds of PCR with nested alpha and beta constant-region primers together with the SP2 primer. Incubation of the ligation reaction lasted roughly 19-24 hours at 16 degrees C. PCR2 was typically run as a SYBR Green qPCR and stopped at a predetermined threshold to prevent over-amplification. Every purification after the first one was done using Agencourt AMPure XP magnetic beads. Libraries were quantified by Qubit and checked on a TapeStation, with a main peak expected near 650 bp. Pooled libraries were sequenced on an Illumina MiSeq with v2 2x251 paired-end kits, typically giving about 0.95-2.2 million reads per sample. Each sample's library went into the pool at 4 to 4.5 nM, and roughly 4.5-7.5% PhiX was added to help with cluster recognition. The authors processed their data as follows. FASTQ reads processed by Demultiplexor were assigned V and J genes by Decombinator through tag matching that tolerated a single base-pair mismatch. By using UMIs, Collapsinator corrected both sequencing errors and the frequency errors caused by PCR heterogeneity. CDR3Translator translated TCRs and extracted CDR3s from the conserved cysteine to the FGXG phenylalanine, flagging non-productive sequences. Gini, Shannon entropy and inverse Simpson indices were calculated on repertoires that had been subsampled to equal numbers of UMI-defined TCRs. Within the linear range, a power law was fitted to clonotype abundance distributions using maximum likelihood. On one naive CD8 sample, the pipeline and MIGEC gave similar UMI counts, unique TCR numbers and clonal distributions. A set of roughly 6,600 CMV-associated CDR3 sequences, compiled from VDJdb and a published dataset, was used to search the repertoires. TCRdb ran its own pipeline on the public reads, namely fastp trimming at Q25 and MiXCR clone calling, and kept in-frame beta chains. Duplicate CDR3 protein sequences are folded into a single record with the most common DNA and genes. These V and J calls derive from TCRdb rather than the authors' analysis. This sample lists about 85,000 distinct CDR3 sequences; approximately 14% were detected once. Of the sample, around 0.9% is held by the ten largest clones.

Concerning this clonotype itself: It has no known antigen specificity. No much larger clone is present one base from it, and per-base qualities are unavailable.

The chain uses TRBV6-6 and TRBJ2-5; TRBD1 agrees with 8 junctional bases. Sequencing used central memory CD4+ T cells from blood. The cell subset or site label here, explained by the study, means: central memory, CD45RA- CD27+. This TCR was sampled from a human donor in good health. The CDR3 sequence is CASSYGQGARETQYF. The nucleotide sequence is TGTGCCAGCAGTTACGGGCAGGGGGCACGAGAGACCCAGTACTTC.